What follows are 8 T cell receptor beta chains derived from one specimen sequenced in a study of molecular identifiers for immune sequencing clone quantification. TCRdb used MiXCR to reprocess the PCR reads, holding one entry per CDR3 protein. In the table there are 60,000 to 70,000 distinct CDR3 sequences, about a sixth of which are singletons. The sequencing input was naive CD8+ T cells from blood, with Jurkat cell RNA spiked in. Noted subset: FACS-sorted CD8+CD4-CCR7+CD45RA+ naive T cells. The receptors shown here come from a human donor in good health. Some libraries in this study had Jurkat cell RNA spiked in.

V gene TRBV9 combines with J gene TRBJ2-2; D not certain. Per the germline V gene, CDR1 is SGDLS and CDR2 is YYNGEE. The CDR3 runs 13 residues. Trimming took off 2 bases at V and 4 bases at J, with 6 bases between the two ends. CDR3 in amino acids: CASSVWGTGELFF. The CDR3 coding sequence is TGTGCCAGCAGCGTGTGGGGCACCGGGGAGCTGTTTTTT.

In the case of this clonotype: A much larger clone lies one base from this, so it may be a read error. This chain joins TRBV5-6 and TRBJ2-2; 8 bases are a match to TRBD2. The V segment lost 2 bases and the J segment 4 bases; nucleotides outside the gene matches: 7. This CDR3 comprises 16 residues. The germline V gene encodes CDR1 SGHDT and CDR2 YYEEEE. CDR3 sequence: CASSLSLRGGTGELFF. CDR3 bases: TGTGCCAGCAGCTTATCTCTTCGGGGGGGCACCGGGGAGCTGTTTTTT. The variable domain in full, with the rest retrieved from reference TRBV5-6 and TRBJ2-2, is DAGVTQSPTHLIKTRGQQVTLRCSPKSGHDTVSWYQQALGQGPQFIFQYYEEEERQRGNFPDRFSGHQFPNYSSELNVNALLLGDSALYLCASSLSLRGGTGELFFGEGSRLTVL.

Many counts were recorded for this clonotype. The chain employs TRBV25-1 and TRBJ1-1; perhaps TRBD1 as D (6 bases). V dropped 0 bases and J dropped 5 bases, with 10 bases sitting between them. This CDR3 spans 14 amino acids. Germline V CDR1 and CDR2: MGHDK, SYGVNS. The CDR3 DNA sequence: TGTGCCAGCAGTGAATATACAGGGCGGACTGAAGCTTTCTTT. Protein sequence: CASSEYTGRTEAFF.

This clonotype was found many times. The rearrangement joins TRBV4-1 to TRBJ2-1; possibly TRBD2 for D (7 bases). The CDR3 contains 16 residues. In germline, CDR1 is MGHRA, CDR2 YSYEKL. V was cut by 2 bases and J by 4 bases, with 15 bases left in between. CDR3 coding DNA: TGCGCCAGCAGCCAATCTGCGGGGGCGCAGTACAATGAGCAGTTCTTC. This gives the protein CASSQSAGAQYNEQFF.

This clonotype has a count of ten or more. This chain connects TRBV5-8 to TRBJ2-4; no definite D call. Germline V gene data show CDR1 as SGHTS and CDR2 as YDEGEE. Deletions cut 4 bases from V and 0 bases from J, with 20 bases between. This CDR3 comprises 18 residues. The CDR3: CASSPIRQSILAKNIQYF. As DNA, the CDR3 is TGTGCCAGCAGCCCAATAAGACAATCAATCTTAGCCAAAAACATTCAGTACTTC.

The table lists this clonotype with many counts. The chain couples TRBV7-9 to TRBJ2-7; D is perhaps TRBD1 (6 bases). The CDR3 spans 14 residues. Trimming took 10 bases from V and 3 from J, leaving 19 bases between them. Looked up from germline, CDR1 is SEHNR and CDR2 is FQNEAQ (reference sequence). The CDR3 DNA reads TGTGCCACCACCTCAGGGGAAAGATACTACGAGCAGTACTTC. This translates into CATTSGERYYEQYF.

This clonotype was seen at least ten times. The chain carries TRBV4-2 and TRBJ2-7; 9 bases are shared with TRBD2. This CDR3 region has 18 residues. The germline CDR1 and CDR2 sequences are LGHNA and YNFKEQ. The trim removed 0 bases at V and 2 bases at J, leaving 11 bases unmatched. CDR3 DNA: TGTGCCAGCAGCCAAGATGGGCTCGGGGTAGCGGGAGCCTACGAGCAGTACTTC. Protein sequence: CASSQDGLGVAGAYEQYF.

This clonotype was recorded many times. Written as DNA, the CDR3 is TGTGCCAGCAGTGAGAGGGGGCTTCTGGGCACTGAAGCTTTCTTT. It codes for CASSERGLLGTEAFF. This chain links TRBV25-1 with TRBJ1-1; 7 nucleotides line up with TRBD1. The CDR3 spans 15 residues. Looked up from germline, CDR1 is MGHDK and CDR2 is SYGVNS. The ends lost 3 bases at V and 4 bases at J; junction bases unmatched: 8.